This TCR beta chain is drawn from a study of response to subunit inactivated influenza vaccine. This CDR3 is built from 14 residues. Deletions cut 6 bases from V and 7 bases from J, with 16 bases between. CDR1 and CDR2 (germline): SEHNR, FQNEAQ (reference sequence). This clonotype was recorded a few times. TCRdb recomputed calls from the RT-PCR reads with MiXCR, one row per CDR3 protein. The sample has around 570,000 distinct CDR3 sequences; over 9% are singletons. Another study also made use of these data, one on T cells expressing NK-cell markers. That investigation notes: The cDNA for TCR beta came from 5'RACE template switching with UMIs. Within several experiments, an anti-gamma-delta TCR antibody kept the sorting limited to alpha-beta TCR T cells. Several of the donors also had these clonotypes leading their CD3+CD56-NKG2C+ fraction.

V gene TRBV7-9 combines with J gene TRBJ2-1; D gene ambiguous. The TCR was taken from a man aged 50 to 59 who received an inactivated influenza vaccine. The sequences come from PBMCs from blood, collected on the day of vaccination. The CDR3 DNA sequence: TGTGCCAGCAGTCCAGACCCGGTGGGGAATGAGCAGTTCTTC. It encodes CASSPDPVGNEQFF.